Listed here are 9 T cell receptor beta chains from one sample, sequenced in a study of cytomegalovirus exposure and HLA in healthy donors. Primers included in the PCR were 60 Vbeta and 13 Jbeta primers. TCRdb's copy holds only in-frame clones and misses some; the assay was immunoSEQ multiplex PCR. Of around 55,000 clones listed, 75% to 85% were seen once; the top ten hold over 1.1%. Specimen: PBMCs. All receptors derive from a female donor in good health and CMV-seronegative.

This chain joins TRBV19 and TRBJ1-6, with 8 bases aligning to TRBD1. V was pared by 4 bases and J by 6 bases, with 11 bases of the junction left unmatched. This CDR3 has 17 residues. Per germline, CDR1 LNHDA and CDR2 SQIVND (reference sequence). CDR3 nucleotide sequence: TGTGCCAGTAGTACTCCCCCGACAGGGGCTTCTAATTCACCCCTCCACTTT. Translated, it gives CASSTPPTGASNSPLHF. The whole variable domain, filled in from reference TRBV19 and TRBJ1-6, reads DGGITQSPKYLFRKEGQNVTLSCEQNLNHDAMYWYRQDPGQGLRLIYYSQIVNDFQKGDIAEGYSVSREKKESFPLTVTSAQKNPTAFYLCASSTPPTGASNSPLHFGNGTRLTVT.

The chain combines TRBV6-5 with TRBJ2-1; 9 bases line up with TRBD1. The germline V gene has CDR1 MNHEY and CDR2 SVGAGI. V dropped 6 bases and J dropped 9; count of bases not matched to a gene: 9. This CDR3 is 14 amino acids long. For the CDR3, the DNA is TGTGCCAGCAGCCCGGGACAGGGTTTGCGTGAGCAGTTCTTC. Translated, it gives CASSPGQGLREQFF.

The chain combines TRBV7-3 with TRBJ1-6, with no clear D. Germline V gene data show CDR1 as SGHTA and CDR2 as FQGTGA. The CDR3 runs 15 residues. V shed 0 bases and J shed 8 bases, with 11 bases lying between them. The CDR3 spells CASSLTGGLYSPLHF. The CDR3 bases are TGTGCCAGCAGCTTAACGGGTGGACTTTATTCACCCCTCCACTTT.

J is TRBJ1-5 and V is TRBV2, with TRBD1 matching over 8 bases. V was clipped by 3 bases and J by 7 bases; unmatched bases: 8. Germline V gene data show CDR1 as SNHLY and CDR2 as FYNNEI. This CDR3 has 15 residues. The CDR3 spells CASSELRGPGQPQHF. For the CDR3, the DNA is TGTGCCAGCAGTGAGCTCAGGGGGCCGGGGCAGCCCCAGCATTTT.

The V gene is TRBV7-8, the J gene TRBJ2-3, with 8 bases that match TRBD2. Germline CDR1 SGHVS, CDR2 FQNEAQ. Unmatched junction bases numbered 17, after V lost 3 bases and J lost 15 bases. The CDR3 has 15 amino acids. CDR3 sequence (DNA): TGTGCCAGCAGCTTTGTCGGGGGGGGCGAATACTTCCAATATTTT. Translation gives CASSFVGGGEYFQYF.

This clone was detected only a few times. The V gene is TRBV6-4, the J gene TRBJ1-1, with D tentatively TRBD1 (5 bases). CDR3 size: 15 residues. V was clipped by 5 bases and J by 2 bases, with 15 bases between them. Germline CDR1 reads MRHNA; CDR2 reads SNTAGT. The CDR3, as DNA: TGTGCCAGCAGTCCAACGGATGACAGAAACACTGAAGCTTTCTTT. Residues: CASSPTDDRNTEAFF.

This clone was seen only once. The gene calls are TRBV7-3 and TRBJ1-2; the D is unclear. Trimming removed 0 bases from V and 0 bases from J, with 5 bases in between. This CDR3 is 14 amino acids long. Germline V gene sequence: CDR1 SGHTA, CDR2 FQGTGA. CDR3 nucleotides: TGTGCCAGCAGCTTAACGCAGACTAACTATGGCTACACCTTC. Its translation: CASSLTQTNYGYTF. Full variable domain (outside the CDR3, taken from reference TRBV7-3 and TRBJ1-2): GAGVSQTPSNKVTEKGKYVELRCDPISGHTALYWYRQSLGQGPEFLIYFQGTGAADDSGLPNDRFFAVRPEGSVSTLKIQRTERGDSAVYLCASSLTQTNYGYTFGSGTRLTVV.

This clone turned up a few times. This chain joins TRBV6-5 and TRBJ1-3, with D maybe TRBD1 (5 bases). V gave up 4 bases and J gave up 3 bases, with 10 bases separating them. This CDR3 spans 14 amino acids. In germline, CDR1 is MNHEY, CDR2 SVGAGI. In DNA, the CDR3 is TGTGCCAGCAGTTTATATAGGGGTGGAAACACCATATATTTT. Translating gives CASSLYRGGNTIYF.

The chain is built from TRBV5-4 and TRBJ1-4; TRBD1 agrees at 8 bases. Germline CDR1 and CDR2: SGHNT and YYREEE (reference sequence). The V segment lost 3 bases and the J segment 8 bases; nucleotides outside the gene matches: 9. The CDR3 totals 15 residues. The DNA of the CDR3 is TGTGCCAGCAGCTCTCCTAAGACAGGGGACGAAAAACTGTTTTTT. Its translation is CASSSPKTGDEKLFF.